Below, 6 T cell receptor beta chains from the same sample are listed, as sequenced in a study of T cells after posttransplantation cyclophosphamide. Sequencing used immunoSEQ multiplex PCR; TCRdb keeps in-frame clones, though not all of them. Among about 19,000 clones listed, roughly 70% were seen once. Cyclophosphamide on days +3 and +4 followed busulfan-fludarabine conditioning and a marrow graft. This specimen was PBMCs, taken after an allogeneic stem cell transplant with post-transplant cyclophosphamide. The source is a male patient aged 30 to 39 who received an allogeneic stem cell transplant from a related donor, was CMV-positive, and had acute GVHD only. Some of these T cells may belong to the graft donor.

This chain connects TRBV28 to TRBJ1-1; the D is unclear. Germline lookup yields CDR1 MDHEN and CDR2 SYDVKM. Trimming shortened V by 3 bases and J by 7 bases, and 9 bases separated the two germline ends. The CDR3 sequence is 12 residues long. CDR3 nucleotides: TGTGCCAGCAGTTTGAGGGATAATGAAGCTTTCTTT. Amino acid sequence: CASSLRDNEAFF.

The rearrangement links TRBV4-3 to TRBJ2-7; weak D call: TRBD1 (6 bases). Trimming removed 0 bases at V and 3 bases at J, with 18 bases between. Germline values: CDR1 LGHNA, CDR2 YSLEER. This CDR3 has 17 amino acids. The CDR3 nucleotides are TGCGCCAGCAGCCAAGAAGGGTATGGGGCCAGGGGCTACGAGCAGTACTTC. Translating it yields CASSQEGYGARGYEQYF.

This rearrangement joins TRBV2 to TRBJ2-5, with 7 positions matching TRBD1. The CDR3 length is 14 residues. Germline trimming cut 8 bases from V and 2 bases from J; bases unmatched to any gene: 8. Germline CDR1 is SNHLY and CDR2 is FYNNEI. The CDR3 loop is CASVTGTAQETQYF. The CDR3 nucleotides read TGTGCCAGCGTTACCGGGACAGCACAAGAGACCCAGTACTTC. Full variable domain (outside the CDR3, taken from reference TRBV2 and TRBJ2-5): EPEVTQTPSHQVTQMGQEVILRCVPISNHLYFYWYRQILGQKVEFLVSFYNNEISEKSEIFDDQFSVERPDGSNFTLKIRSTKLEDSAMYFCASVTGTAQETQYFGPGTRLLVL.

The chain carries TRBV19 and TRBJ1-5; D gene ambiguous. This CDR3 has 15 residues. Germline V CDR1 and CDR2: LNHDA, SQIVND (reference sequence). V was shortened by 5 bases and J by 2 bases, with 13 bases between the two germline ends. CDR3: CASSPPVNRNQPQHF. DNA of the CDR3: TGTGCCAGTAGTCCCCCCGTTAATCGCAATCAGCCCCAGCATTTT.

CDR3: CASRAGGAGANVLTF. As DNA, the CDR3 is TGTGCCAGCAGGGCAGGGGGAGCTGGGGCCAACGTCCTGACTTTC. The rearrangement uses TRBV6-6 and TRBJ2-6; the match to TRBD1 covers 7 bases. V gave up 6 bases and J gave up 2 bases; unmatched junction bases: 4. CDR3 length equals 15 residues. Germline CDR1 MNHNY, CDR2 SVGAGI (reference sequence).

This chain joins TRBV7-2 and TRBJ2-3; 14 bases are shared with TRBD2. This CDR3 has 16 residues. The J segment lost 4 bases and the V segment lost 8 bases, leaving 8 bases of the junction unmatched. Germline-derived CDR1 and CDR2 are SGHTA and FQGNSA. In DNA form, the CDR3 reads TGTGCCAGCGAGCTGTCGGGACTAGCGGGGGCAGATACGCAGTATTTT. Translated, it gives CASELSGLAGADTQYF.